This T cell receptor (beta chain) was captured in a study of T cells after yellow fever vaccination. Per germline, CDR1 DFQATT and CDR2 SNEGSKA (reference sequence). The CDR3 has 13 amino acids. With V trimmed by 4 bases and J by 8 bases, 7 bases remained unmatched. This clonotype was counted a few times. From the 5' RACE reads, TCRdb called clonotypes with MiXCR, one entry per CDR3 protein. The sample records hundreds of thousands of distinct CDR3 sequences, approximately 4% being singletons. The sample was PBMCs, taken 5 days after the yellow fever booster vaccination. This clonotype was obtained from a man younger than 35 who received the YFV17D yellow fever vaccine. The rearrangement uses TRBV20-1 and TRBJ2-1, with 8 bases lining up with TRBD1. The CDR3 spells CSAMTGAGDEQFF. The CDR3 DNA is TGCAGTGCTATGACAGGGGCCGGCGATGAGCAGTTCTTC.